This TCR beta chain emerged from a study of T-cell reconstitution after alpha-beta-depleted transplantation in children (TCRdb year 2016). Study-wide context: Using TCR repertoire profiling, the study followed T-cell immune reconstitution in a quantitative way in children after TCRalphabeta/CD19-depleted allogeneic hematopoietic cell transplantation.

Results and caveats for the whole study, not just this receptor: In some patients, high TCRbeta diversity at day 60 was attributed to recipient T cells and intrathymic progenitors that had survived conditioning. The apparently early recovery of alphabetaT-cell counts about two months after transplant reportedly depended on only several hundred rapidly expanded clones that came from non-depleted graft cells. The frequencies of hyperexpanded clones fell over the following months, and after one year, T-cell counts and TCRbeta diversity were mostly attributed to newly produced T cells.

According to the study, the label for this sample's treatment or condition signals: allogeneic hematopoietic cell transplantation with graft depleted of TCRalphabeta T cells and CD19 B cells. The transplant recipients were children given TCRalphabeta/CD19-depleted allogeneic hematopoietic cell grafts. The CDR3 numbers 16 residues from cysteine through phenylalanine. CDR3 DNA only is kept here, 48 bases in frame from base 1. CDR1 DFQATT and CDR2 SNEGSKA are derived from the germline V gene (reference sequence). Trimming takes 0 bases from V and 0 bases from J, and the germline ends sit 12 bases apart. The library relied on PCR. The sequencer listed for this sample is Illumina HiSeq 2500. To normalize quantification of the TCRbeta repertoire, the TCR libraries were built with molecular barcoding that relied on unique molecular identifiers. TCRdb reprocessed the public reads (quality trimming at Q25 with fastp, clone calling with MiXCR) and kept in-frame beta chains. Under each unique CDR3 protein, matching rows form one entry showing the most common genes and DNA. The sample includes about 830,000 distinct CDR3 sequences, with 16% observed a single time. Roughly 5% of the sample goes to the ten largest clones.

Notes on this clonotype: Its antigen is unknown. Base qualities were left out, and no much larger clone turns up one base away.

The chain joins TRBV20-1 to TRBJ1-5, with TRBD1 as a weak D call on 6 bases. The sequence came from a male patient between 5 and 17 years old who had a stem cell transplant for acute lymphoblastic leukemia, so the T cells may come from the graft donor. The specimen was PBMCs, mostly from graft donor cells, collected 360 days after TCRalphabeta/CD19-depleted stem cell transplant. The CDR3 sequence is CSARERQEPSNQPQHF. The sequenced DNA: TGCAGTGCTAGAGAAAGACAGGAACCTAGCAATCAGCCCCAGCATTTT.